This T cell receptor (beta chain) was sequenced during a study of CD8 T cells in ankylosing spondylitis (TCRdb year 2017). About the study as a whole: The study profiled T cell receptor beta repertoires in healthy donors and ankylosing spondylitis patients to find disease-linked TCR variants. The whole study cohort included some 100 healthy donors and under 30 ankylosing spondylitis patients. Peripheral blood was sampled, and synovial fluid was additionally collected from ankylosing spondylitis patients. The paper as a whole reports these results and caveats: The disease-linked clones were reported as significantly enriched in matched synovial fluid samples from ankylosing spondylitis patients. Some motif variants were previously reported in synovial fluid and blood of reactive arthritis patients, suggesting common disease-initiation mechanisms. A TCR beta motif made up of several highly homologous amino acid variants appeared to be characteristic of blood from ankylosing spondylitis patients. A CD8+ phenotype was shown by the disease-linked clones, which were found at relatively low frequencies in peripheral blood.

From the cysteine up to the phenylalanine, the CDR3 has a length of 13 residues. The CDR3 DNA has 39 bases and is translated from base 1. The germline V gene encodes CDR1 MNHNS and CDR2 SASEGT. Cut back by 5 bases and 6 bases, the V and J ends lie 13 bases apart. The reads were generated on an Illumina HiSeq 2500. Quantitative 5'-RACE with molecular barcodes was used to prepare TCR beta libraries. On the authors' methods: A new computational method, built on a probabilistic model of VDJ rearrangement, was used to identify disease-linked TCR variants. In-frame beta chains were kept once TCRdb had trimmed the public reads at Q25 with fastp and called clones with MiXCR. Rows are unified per CDR3 protein, each entry keeping the most common DNA and genes. The V and J calls and clone size come from TCRdb's table, not from the authors' own analysis. This sample holds approximately 200,000 distinct CDR3 sequences; roughly 13% were observed only once. The biggest ten clones account for approximately 17% of the sample.

Points on this clonotype: No antigen is known for it. It has no much larger one-base neighbor in the sample; base qualities were not kept.

Sequencing used blood, either unsorted or a sorted T cell fraction (not recorded which). The sequence joins TRBV6-1 to TRBJ1-2, with no confidently assigned D gene. This clonotype originated in a male donor with ankylosing spondylitis or in good health (not recorded which). CDR3 loop: CASSPPLRDGYTF. The base sequence is TGTGCCAGCAGTCCCCCACTTCGGGATGGCTACACCTTC.